What follows is one TCR beta chain and its context. Its antigen is currently unknown. Trimming took 5 bases from V and 1 from J; bases not matched to a gene: 11. Germline V gene sequence: CDR1 MNHEY, CDR2 SMNVEV (reference sequence). CDR3 length: 17 amino acids. Healthy Caucasians were all of the donors. TCRdb reprocessed the 5' RACE reads via MiXCR and lists one record per CDR3 protein. The sample includes 200,000 to 250,000 distinct CDR3 sequences, 7% seen only once; the top ten take 3.5% to 4%. The data stem from a study of identical twins. Study observations and caveats: Conclusions rested on cross-sectional statistics rather than following the same donors.

This sample also belongs to another study, concerning yellow fever vaccine responses in identical twins.

This receptor was identified in a woman aged 18-35 years in good health. Sequencing input: memory (CD45RO+) T cells sorted from blood. The gene calls are TRBV27 and TRBJ2-4; 7 nucleotides line up with TRBD2. In DNA form, the CDR3 reads TGTGCCAGCAGTCCCCCCCGGGAGGTAGAGGCCAAAAACATTCAGTACTTC. Encoded protein: CASSPPREVEAKNIQYF.